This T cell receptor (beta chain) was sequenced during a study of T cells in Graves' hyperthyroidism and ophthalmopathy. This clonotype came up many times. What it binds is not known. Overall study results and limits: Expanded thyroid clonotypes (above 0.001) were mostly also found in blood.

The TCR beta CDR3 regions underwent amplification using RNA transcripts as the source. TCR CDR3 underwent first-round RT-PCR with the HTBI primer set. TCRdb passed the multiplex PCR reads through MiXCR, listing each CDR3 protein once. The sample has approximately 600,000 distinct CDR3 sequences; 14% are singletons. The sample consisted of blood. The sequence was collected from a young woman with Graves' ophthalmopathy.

CDR3 sequence reads: CASSEWPPGTEAFF. In DNA, the CDR3 is TGTGCCAGCAGTGAATGGCCACCGGGGACTGAAGCTTTCTTT. The chain carries TRBV6-1 and TRBJ1-1, with no clear D. CDR3 length: 14 residues. V lost 2 bases to trimming and J lost 5 bases, with 12 bases between them. The germline CDR1 and CDR2 sequences are MNHNS and SASEGT.